These T cell receptor beta chains were read from a single sample in a study of T cell responses to AZD1222 COVID-19 vaccine. Clones were read by immunoSEQ multiplex PCR, and TCRdb kept only the in-frame ones, dropping some. Of about 100,000 clones in the sample, about 85% are singletons; the top ten hold roughly 2.9%. The sequences come from peripheral blood, collected on day 0 of AZD1222 vaccination. The receptors here all came from an adult in good health. Both conserved end residues are part of each CDR3. A D gene is named only where the DNA matches it firmly. The size of a clone is reported for some rows only, either as once, few or many, or as a class for expanded clones.

-	11	TRBV6-6	TRBJ1-4	once	TGTGCCAGCAGTTACGGACGGGAACCGTTTTTT	CASSYGREPFF
-	14	TRBV6-5	TRBJ1-1	-	TGTGCCAGCAGTTACTCTACAGAGCCGGCTGAAGCTTTCTTT	CASSYSTEPAEAFF
TRBD1	15	TRBV6-1	TRBJ1-1	-	TGTGCCAGCAGCCAATCTACAGGGGGCGGGACTGAAGCTTTCTTT	CASSQSTGGGTEAFF
-	12	TRBV11-2	TRBJ1-3	-	TGTGCCATTCGTCCTGGGGGAAACACCATATATTTT	CAIRPGGNTIYF
-	13	TRBV25-1	TRBJ1-1	-	TGTGCCAGCAGACAGGTTGGTAGCACTGAAGCTTTCTTT	CASRQVGSTEAFF
-	14	TRBV27	TRBJ1-2	-	TGTGCCAGCGCCATTTCGCAGGCTAACTATGGCTACACCTTC	CASAISQANYGYTF
-	14	TRBV11-3	TRBJ1-1	-	TGTGCCAGCAGCTTTCAGGGGATGAACACTGAAGCTTTCTTT	CASSFQGMNTEAFF
TRBD1	15	TRBV5-8	TRBJ1-6	-	TGTGCCAGCAGCAGGCGACAGGGGGCTAATTCACCCCTCCACTTT	CASSRRQGANSPLHF
-	12	TRBV5-1	TRBJ2-1	-	TGCGCCAGCGGGGACTCGGGCGATGAGCAGTTCTTC	CASGDSGDEQFF
TRBD2	16	TRBV5-6	TRBJ2-3	-	TGTGCCAGCAGCCGCGGAGCGGGAGTGGGGGCAGATACGCAGTATTTT	CASSRGAGVGADTQYF
TRBD2	13	TRBV11-2	TRBJ2-5	few	TGTGCCAGCAGCTTAAGGGAGGGAAAGACCCAGTACTTC	CASSLREGKTQYF
-	13	TRBV19	TRBJ1-2	-	TGTGCCAGTAGTCTAGACAGAAACTATGGCTACACCTTC	CASSLDRNYGYTF
TRBD1	15	TRBV5-5	TRBJ1-5	once	TGTGCCAGCAGCTTAACCGGACAGGGGGTACAGCCCCAGCATTTT	CASSLTGQGVQPQHF
-	15	TRBV6-1	TRBJ2-3	-	TGTGCCAGCAGTGAAATGGTTGGAGTTGTGGATACGCAGTATTTT	CASSEMVGVVDTQYF
-	12	TRBV4-2	TRBJ1-1	-	TGTGCCAGCAGCCAAGCGGGTGCTGAAGCTTTCTTT	CASSQAGAEAFF
-	16	TRBV5-4	TRBJ1-3	-	TGTGCCAGCAGCTCCGACCGCTGGGGCCCTGGAAACACCATATATTTT	CASSSDRWGPGNTIYF
-	15	TRBV4-1	TRBJ2-3	few	TGCGCCAGCAGCCAACAGACAGGGAGGATTGATACGCAGTATTTT	CASSQQTGRIDTQYF
-	21	TRBV4-2	TRBJ2-3	-	TGTGCCAGCAGCCAAAATTTCGGAGGGAACGGGGCTATCCAGATGGCAGATACGCAGTATTTT	CASSQNFGGNGAIQMADTQYF
-	11	TRBV20-1	TRBJ2-1	-	TGCAGTGCTAGAAGCCTGCGGGAGCAGTTCTTC	CSARSLREQFF
TRBD1	17	TRBV13	TRBJ2-2	-	TGTGCCAGCAGCTTAGAATTCGGACAGGGCTCCGCCGGGGAGCTGTTTTTT	CASSLEFGQGSAGELFF
-	15	TRBV18	TRBJ1-4	-	TGTGCCAGCTCACCTGGACAGCCCGTGGGGGAAAAACTGTTTTTT	CASSPGQPVGEKLFF
-	17	TRBV5-6	TRBJ2-6	-	TGTGCCAGCAGCCCCGGACAGCGTAGATCTGGGGCCAACGTCCTGACTTTC	CASSPGQRRSGANVLTF
TRBD1	13	TRBV5-4	TRBJ1-2	-	TGTGCCAGCACTATGACGGGGACAGGAGGCTACACCTTC	CASTMTGTGGYTF
-	16	TRBV6-5	TRBJ1-3	-	TGTGCCAGCAGTTACCGTGCGGGGGGTATTGGAAACACCATATATTTT	CASSYRAGGIGNTIYF
-	11	TRBV5-1	TRBJ2-3	few	TGCGCCAGCAGCTTGTATGGTACGCAGTATTTT	CASSLYGTQYF
-	11	TRBV12-3/TRBV12-4	TRBJ2-3	-	TGTGCCAGCCGAGCCCGAGATACGCAGTATTTT	CASRARDTQYF
TRBD1	17	TRBV19	TRBJ1-5	-	TGTGCCACCCAAGGACAGGGGAGTACCCTTCGCAATCAGCCCCAGCATTTT	CATQGQGSTLRNQPQHF
TRBD2	17	TRBV4-3	TRBJ2-3	-	TGCGCCAGCAGCCAAGAACGTGGTAGCGGGAGCCCAGATACGCAGTATTTT	CASSQERGSGSPDTQYF
-	14	TRBV11-3	TRBJ2-5	-	TGTGCCAGCAGCTCCCCCTCCAGCAAAGAGACCCAGTACTTC	CASSSPSSKETQYF
-	13	TRBV9	TRBJ2-7	-	TGTGCCAGCAGCGTAGGGAGCTCCTACGAGCAGTACTTC	CASSVGSSYEQYF
-	13	TRBV20-1	TRBJ2-2	-	TGCAGTGCTAGTATGGGCGACACCGGGGAGCTGTTTTTT	CSASMGDTGELFF
-	14	TRBV2	TRBJ1-1	-	TGTGCCAGCAGTGAACAGGTCGCATACACTGAAGCTTTCTTT	CASSEQVAYTEAFF
-	12	TRBV30	TRBJ2-5	-	TGTGCCTGGAGTGCCAAGGGGGAGACCCAGTACTTC	CAWSAKGETQYF
-	13	TRBV12-3/TRBV12-4	TRBJ1-2	-	TGTGCCAGCAGTTCCGCCGTAGGCTATGGCTACACCTTC	CASSSAVGYGYTF
-	15	TRBV11-2	TRBJ1-2	-	TGTGCCAGCAGCTCCCAGAGGGGACGGAGGTATGGCTACACCTTC	CASSSQRGRRYGYTF
-	13	TRBV21-1	TRBJ2-7	-	TGTGCCAGCAGCAAAGATCGTCTCCAGGGTGAGTACTTC	CASSKDRLQGEYF
-	12	TRBV6-5	TRBJ2-1	-	TGTGCCAGCGGCCCTCCCGCGGGGCGGCAGTTCTTC	CASGPPAGRQFF